There are a few counts of the clone carrying this T cell receptor (beta chain). This entry is derived from a study of early T cells in non-severe SARS-CoV-2 infection. V was clipped by 2 bases and J by 3 bases, with 7 bases between them. Germline-derived CDR1 and CDR2 are SQVTM and ANQGSEA. This CDR3 spans 12 amino acids. TCRdb reanalysed the 5' RACE reads using MiXCR and keeps one entry per CDR3 protein. This sample carries tens of thousands of distinct CDR3 sequences, more than 10% of them seen once, and the ten largest clones take more than 4.5%. This sequence was found in an adult who was a healthcare worker with PCR-confirmed SARS-CoV-2 infection or an uninfected control (not recorded which). The sample comprised whole blood. This chain uses TRBV29-1 with TRBJ2-5; no reliable D call. CDR3 in DNA: TGCAGCGTTGAATCGAAGAAAGAGACCCAGTACTTC. Translating it yields CSVESKKETQYF.